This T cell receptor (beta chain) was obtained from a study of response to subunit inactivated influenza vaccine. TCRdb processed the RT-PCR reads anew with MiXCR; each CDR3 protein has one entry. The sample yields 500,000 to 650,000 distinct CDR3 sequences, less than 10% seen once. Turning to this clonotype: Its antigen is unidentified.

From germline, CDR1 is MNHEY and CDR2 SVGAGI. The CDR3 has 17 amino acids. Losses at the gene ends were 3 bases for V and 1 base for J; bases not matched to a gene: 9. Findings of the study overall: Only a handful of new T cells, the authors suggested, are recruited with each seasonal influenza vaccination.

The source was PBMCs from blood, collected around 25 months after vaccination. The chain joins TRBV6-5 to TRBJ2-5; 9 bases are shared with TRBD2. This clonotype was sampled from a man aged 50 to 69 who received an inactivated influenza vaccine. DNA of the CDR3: TGTGCCAGCAGTTATACTTGGGCTAGCGGGGCCCAAGAGACCCAGTACTTC. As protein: CASSYTWASGAQETQYF.